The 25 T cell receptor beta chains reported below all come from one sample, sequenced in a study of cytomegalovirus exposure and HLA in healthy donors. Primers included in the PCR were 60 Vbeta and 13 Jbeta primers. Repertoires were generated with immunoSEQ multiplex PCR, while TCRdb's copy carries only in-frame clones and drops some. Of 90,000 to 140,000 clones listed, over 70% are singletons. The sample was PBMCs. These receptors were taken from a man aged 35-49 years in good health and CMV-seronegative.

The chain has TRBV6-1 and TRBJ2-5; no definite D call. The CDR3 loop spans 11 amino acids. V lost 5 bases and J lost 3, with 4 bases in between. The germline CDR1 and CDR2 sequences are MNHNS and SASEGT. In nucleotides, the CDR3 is TGTGCCAGCAGTTACAAAGAGACCCAGTACTTC. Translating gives CASSYKETQYF.

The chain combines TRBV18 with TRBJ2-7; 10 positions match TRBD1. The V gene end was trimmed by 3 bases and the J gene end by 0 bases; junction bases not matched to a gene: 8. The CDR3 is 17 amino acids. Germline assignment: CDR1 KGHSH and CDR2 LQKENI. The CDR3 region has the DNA TGTGCCAGCTCACCGCTGGTCGGGACAGGGGTCTCCTACGAGCAGTACTTC. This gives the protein CASSPLVGTGVSYEQYF.

CDR3 in amino acids: CASSLRGVYNEQFF. CDR3 in DNA: TGTGCCAGCAGTTTACGGGGGGTCTACAATGAGCAGTTCTTC. V usage is TRBV28 and J usage is TRBJ2-1; 7 nucleotides match TRBD2. V was clipped by 2 bases and J by 3 bases; unmatched bases: 1. The CDR3 covers 14 residues. Germline V CDR1 and CDR2: MDHEN, SYDVKM.

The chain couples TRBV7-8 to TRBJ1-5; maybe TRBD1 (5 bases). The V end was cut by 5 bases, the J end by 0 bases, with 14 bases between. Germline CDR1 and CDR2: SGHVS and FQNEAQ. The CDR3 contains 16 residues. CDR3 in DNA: TGTGCCAGCAGCCTAGAAGGGGCATATAGCAATCAGCCCCAGCATTTT. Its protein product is CASSLEGAYSNQPQHF.

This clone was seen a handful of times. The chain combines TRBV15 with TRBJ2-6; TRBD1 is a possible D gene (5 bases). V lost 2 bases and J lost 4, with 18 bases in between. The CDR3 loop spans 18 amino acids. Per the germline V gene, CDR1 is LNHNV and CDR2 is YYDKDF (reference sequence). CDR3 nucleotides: TGTGCCACCAGCAGATTTCGAGACAGACGAGCGGGGGCCAACGTCCTGACTTTC. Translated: CATSRFRDRRAGANVLTF.

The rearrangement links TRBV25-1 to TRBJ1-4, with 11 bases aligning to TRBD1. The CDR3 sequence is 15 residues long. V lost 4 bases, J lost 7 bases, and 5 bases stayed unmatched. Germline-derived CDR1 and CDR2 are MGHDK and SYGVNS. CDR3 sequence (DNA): TGTGCCAGCAGTGCGGACAGGGGGCGCGTTGAAAAACTGTTTTTT. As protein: CASSADRGRVEKLFF.

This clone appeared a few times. CDR3 residues: CASSHPGGRDYGYTF. The CDR3 DNA sequence: TGCGCCAGCAGCCACCCGGGGGGGCGCGACTATGGCTACACCTTC. The chain carries TRBV4-3 and TRBJ1-2, with a weak D call TRBD1 (6 bases). Germline lookup yields CDR1 LGHNA and CDR2 YSLEER. V was pared by 3 bases and J by 3 bases, with 14 bases between. This CDR3 spans 15 amino acids.

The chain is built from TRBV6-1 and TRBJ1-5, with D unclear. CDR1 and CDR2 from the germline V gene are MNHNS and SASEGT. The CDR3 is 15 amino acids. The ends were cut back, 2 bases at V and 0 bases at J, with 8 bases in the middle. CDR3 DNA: TGTGCCAGCAGTGAATCCCCTTATAGCAATCAGCCCCAGCATTTT. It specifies CASSESPYSNQPQHF.

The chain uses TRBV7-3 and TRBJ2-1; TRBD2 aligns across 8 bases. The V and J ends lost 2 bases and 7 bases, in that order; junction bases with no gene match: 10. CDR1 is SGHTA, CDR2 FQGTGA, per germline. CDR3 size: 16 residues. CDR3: CASSLFGGGLLNEQFF. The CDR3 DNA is TGTGCCAGCAGCTTATTCGGCGGGGGGTTGTTGAATGAGCAGTTCTTC.

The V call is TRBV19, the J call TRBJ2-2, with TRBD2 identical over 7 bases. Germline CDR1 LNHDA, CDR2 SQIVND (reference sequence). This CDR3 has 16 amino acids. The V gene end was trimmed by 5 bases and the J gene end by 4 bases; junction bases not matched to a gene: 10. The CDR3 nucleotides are TGTGCCAGTAGTCGAACAGCGGGACTTAGCACCGGGGAGCTGTTTTTT. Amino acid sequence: CASSRTAGLSTGELFF.

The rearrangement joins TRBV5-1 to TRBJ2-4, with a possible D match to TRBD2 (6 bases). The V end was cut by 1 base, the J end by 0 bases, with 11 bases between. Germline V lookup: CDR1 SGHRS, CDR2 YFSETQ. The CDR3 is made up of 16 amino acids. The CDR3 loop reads CASSLSGVLAKNIQYF. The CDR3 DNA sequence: TGCGCCAGCAGCTTGTCGGGGGTACTAGCCAAAAACATTCAGTACTTC.

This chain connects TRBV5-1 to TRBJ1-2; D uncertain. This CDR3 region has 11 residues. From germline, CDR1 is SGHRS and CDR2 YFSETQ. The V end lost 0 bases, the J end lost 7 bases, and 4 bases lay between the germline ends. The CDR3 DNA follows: TGCGCCAGCAGCTTGGACAGTGGCTACACCTTC. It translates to CASSLDSGYTF.

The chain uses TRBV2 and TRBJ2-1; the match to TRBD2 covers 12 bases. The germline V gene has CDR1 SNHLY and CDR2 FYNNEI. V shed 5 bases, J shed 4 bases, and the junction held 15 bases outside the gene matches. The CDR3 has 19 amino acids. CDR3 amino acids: CASSKKHHGTSGQYNEQFF. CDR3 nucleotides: TGTGCCAGCAGTAAAAAACACCATGGGACTAGCGGGCAATACAATGAGCAGTTCTTC.

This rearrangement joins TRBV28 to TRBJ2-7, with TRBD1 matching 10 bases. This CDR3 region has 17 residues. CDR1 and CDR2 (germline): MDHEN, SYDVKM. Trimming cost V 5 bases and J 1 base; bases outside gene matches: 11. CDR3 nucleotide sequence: TGTGCCAGCAGTACCGACGGACAGGGGGTTTTATCCTACGAGCAGTACTTC. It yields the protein CASSTDGQGVLSYEQYF.

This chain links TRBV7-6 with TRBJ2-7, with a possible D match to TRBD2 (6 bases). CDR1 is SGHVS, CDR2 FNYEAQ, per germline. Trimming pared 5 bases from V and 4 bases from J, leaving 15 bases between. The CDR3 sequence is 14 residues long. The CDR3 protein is CASSPGRGPYEQYF. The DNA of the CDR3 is TGTGCCAGCAGCCCCGGGCGGGGACCGTACGAGCAGTACTTC.

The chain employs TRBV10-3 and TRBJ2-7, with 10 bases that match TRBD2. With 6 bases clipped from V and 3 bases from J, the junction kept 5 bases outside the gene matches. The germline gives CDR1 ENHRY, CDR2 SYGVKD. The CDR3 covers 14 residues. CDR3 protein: CAIRRTSGNYEQYF. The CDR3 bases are TGTGCCATCAGGCGGACTAGCGGAAACTACGAGCAGTACTTC.

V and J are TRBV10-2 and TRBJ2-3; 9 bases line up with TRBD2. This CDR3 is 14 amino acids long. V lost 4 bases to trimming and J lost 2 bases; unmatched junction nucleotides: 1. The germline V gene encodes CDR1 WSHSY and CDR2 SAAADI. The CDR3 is CASSVAGVTDTQYF. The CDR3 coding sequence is TGCGCCAGCAGTGTAGCGGGAGTCACAGATACGCAGTATTTT.

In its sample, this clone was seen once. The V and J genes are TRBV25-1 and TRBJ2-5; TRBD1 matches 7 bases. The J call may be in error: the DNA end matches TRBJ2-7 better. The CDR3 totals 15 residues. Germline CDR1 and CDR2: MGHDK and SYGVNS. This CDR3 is CASSEYPTGPNEQYF. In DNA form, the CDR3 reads TGTGCCAGCAGTGAATACCCGACAGGGCCCAACGAGCAGTACTTC.

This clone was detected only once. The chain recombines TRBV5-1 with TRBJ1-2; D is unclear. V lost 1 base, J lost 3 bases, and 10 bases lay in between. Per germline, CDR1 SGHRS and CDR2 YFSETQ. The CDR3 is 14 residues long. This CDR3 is CASSLPQRDYGYTF. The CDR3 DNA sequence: TGCGCCAGCAGCTTGCCTCAGCGTGACTATGGCTACACCTTC.

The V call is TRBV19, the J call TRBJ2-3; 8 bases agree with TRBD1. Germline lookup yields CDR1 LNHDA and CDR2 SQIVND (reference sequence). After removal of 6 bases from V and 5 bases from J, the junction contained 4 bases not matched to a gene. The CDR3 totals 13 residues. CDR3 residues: CASSRGRRDTQYF. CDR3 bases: TGTGCCAGTAGCAGGGGGCGGAGAGATACGCAGTATTTT.

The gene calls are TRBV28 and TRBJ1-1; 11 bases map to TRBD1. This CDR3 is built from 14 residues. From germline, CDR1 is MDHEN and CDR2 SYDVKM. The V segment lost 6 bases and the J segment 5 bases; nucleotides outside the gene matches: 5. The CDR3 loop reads CASRTGTGGTEAFF. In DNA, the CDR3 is TGTGCCAGCAGGACCGGGACAGGGGGAACTGAAGCTTTCTTT.

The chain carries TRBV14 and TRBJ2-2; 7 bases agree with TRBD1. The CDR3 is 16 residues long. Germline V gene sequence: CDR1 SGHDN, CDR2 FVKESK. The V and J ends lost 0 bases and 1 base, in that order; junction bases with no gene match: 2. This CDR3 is CASSQDPGGNTGELFF. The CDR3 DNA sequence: TGTGCCAGCAGCCAAGATCCAGGGGGGAACACCGGGGAGCTGTTTTTT.

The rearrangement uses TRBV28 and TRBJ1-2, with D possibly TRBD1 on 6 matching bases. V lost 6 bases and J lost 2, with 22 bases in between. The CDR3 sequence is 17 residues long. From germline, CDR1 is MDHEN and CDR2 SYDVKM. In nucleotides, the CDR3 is TGTGCCAGCAGGGGGACGGGGGGGCGGCTGCTAAACTATGGCTACACCTTC. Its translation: CASRGTGGRLLNYGYTF.

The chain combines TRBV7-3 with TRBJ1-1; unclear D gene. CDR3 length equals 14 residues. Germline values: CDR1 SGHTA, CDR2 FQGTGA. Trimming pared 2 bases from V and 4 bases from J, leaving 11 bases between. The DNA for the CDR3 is TGTGCCAGCAGCTTACTCGACGACACCACTGAAGCTTTCTTT. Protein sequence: CASSLLDDTTEAFF.

The CDR3 protein is CASSASTGAKAEAFF. The CDR3 DNA sequence: TGTGCCAGCAGTGCCTCGACAGGGGCTAAGGCTGAAGCTTTCTTT. The rearrangement joins TRBV6-1 to TRBJ1-1; the match to TRBD1 covers 8 bases. Germline CDR1 reads MNHNS; CDR2 reads SASEGT. Losses at the gene ends were 4 bases for V and 6 bases for J; bases not matched to a gene: 10. The CDR3 consists of 15 residues.